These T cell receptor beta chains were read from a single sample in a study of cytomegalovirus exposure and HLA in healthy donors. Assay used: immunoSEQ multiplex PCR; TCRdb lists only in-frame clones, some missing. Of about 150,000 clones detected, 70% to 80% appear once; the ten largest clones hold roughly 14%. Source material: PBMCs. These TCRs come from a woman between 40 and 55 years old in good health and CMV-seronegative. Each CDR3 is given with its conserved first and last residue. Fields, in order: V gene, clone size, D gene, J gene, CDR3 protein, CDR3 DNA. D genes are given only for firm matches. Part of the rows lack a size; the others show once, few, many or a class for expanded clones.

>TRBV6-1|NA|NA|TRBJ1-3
CASSDLNTIYF
TGTGCCAGCAGTGACCTGAACACCATATATTTT
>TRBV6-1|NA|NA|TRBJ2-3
CASSLDSVGTDTQYF
TGTGCCAGCAGTTTGGACTCCGTGGGAACAGATACGCAGTATTTT
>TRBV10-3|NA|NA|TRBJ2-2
CAISGSAPGSGELFF
TGTGCCATCAGTGGGAGCGCCCCGGGGTCCGGGGAGCTGTTTTTT
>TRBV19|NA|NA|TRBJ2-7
CASSIETDYEQYF
TGTGCCAGTAGTATAGAGACAGACTACGAGCAGTACTTC
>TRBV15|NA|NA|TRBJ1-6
CATSGDGYNSPLHF
TGTGCCACCAGCGGAGACGGCTATAATTCACCCCTCCACTTT
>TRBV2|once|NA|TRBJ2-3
CASSGQGTDTQYF
TGTGCCAGCAGTGGCCAGGGTACAGATACGCAGTATTTT
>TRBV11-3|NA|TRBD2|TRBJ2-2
CASSFRTSGRAPGELFF
TGTGCCAGCAGCTTCAGGACTAGCGGGAGGGCCCCCGGGGAGCTGTTTTTT
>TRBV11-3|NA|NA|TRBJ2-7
CASSLARLEYEQYF
TGTGCCAGCAGCCTAGCCCGGTTGGAGTACGAGCAGTACTTC
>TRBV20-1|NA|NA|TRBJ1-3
CSARQGNTIYF
TGCAGTGCTAGACAGGGGAACACCATATATTTT
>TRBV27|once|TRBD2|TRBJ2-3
CASSLRPSGGSTDTQYF
TGTGCCAGCAGTTTAAGGCCTAGCGGGGGAAGCACAGATACGCAGTATTTT
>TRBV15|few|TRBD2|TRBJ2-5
CATSRDRRGGEETQYF
TGTGCCACCAGCAGAGATAGGCGGGGGGGGGAAGAGACCCAGTACTTC
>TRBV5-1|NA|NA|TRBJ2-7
CASSRNSRNEQYF
TGCGCCAGCAGCCGGAATTCGAGGAACGAGCAGTACTTC
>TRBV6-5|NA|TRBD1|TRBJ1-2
CASSYSVQGLGGYTF
TGTGCCAGCAGTTACTCCGTACAGGGGTTGGGAGGCTACACCTTC
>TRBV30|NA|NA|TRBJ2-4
CAWCKGGKIKNIQYF
TGTGCCTGGTGTAAAGGAGGGAAGATCAAAAACATTCAGTACTTC
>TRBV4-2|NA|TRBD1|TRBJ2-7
CASSRGQFPWEQYF
TGTGCCAGCAGCCGGGGACAGTTCCCTTGGGAGCAGTACTTC
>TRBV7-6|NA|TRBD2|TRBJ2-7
CASSLASGGDTYEQYF
TGTGCCAGCAGCTTAGCGAGCGGGGGGGATACCTACGAGCAGTACTTC
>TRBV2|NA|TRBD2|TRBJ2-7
CASRGGGHEQYF
TGTGCCAGCCGCGGCGGGGGGCACGAGCAGTACTTC
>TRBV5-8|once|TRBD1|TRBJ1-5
CASTPGQGFGLNQPQHF
TGTGCCAGCACCCCGGGACAGGGTTTCGGCCTCAATCAGCCCCAGCATTTT
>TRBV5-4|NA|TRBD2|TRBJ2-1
CASSLLAGGPREQFF
TGTGCCAGCAGCTTACTAGCGGGAGGGCCAAGGGAGCAGTTCTTC
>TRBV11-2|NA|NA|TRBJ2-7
CASSDFYEQYF
TGTGCCAGCAGCGACTTCTACGAGCAGTACTTC
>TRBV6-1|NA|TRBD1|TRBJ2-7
CASSARDSSYEQYF
TGTGCCAGCAGTGCACGGGACAGCTCCTACGAGCAGTACTTC
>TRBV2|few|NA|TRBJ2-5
CASSGGPGETQYF
TGTGCCAGCAGTGGGGGCCCCGGAGAGACCCAGTACTTC
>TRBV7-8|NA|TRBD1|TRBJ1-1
CASSPRSRGLNREAFF
TGTGCCAGCAGCCCCCGTTCCAGGGGGCTTAATCGGGAAGCTTTCTTT
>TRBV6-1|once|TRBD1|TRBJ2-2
CASSPSRDRAGELFF
TGTGCCAGCAGTCCGTCCCGGGACAGGGCCGGGGAGCTGTTTTTT
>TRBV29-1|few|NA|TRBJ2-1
CSVGSGGHNEQFF
TGCAGCGTTGGTAGTGGGGGCCACAATGAGCAGTTCTTC
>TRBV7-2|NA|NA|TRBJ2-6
CASSPTFLRVLTF
TGTGCCAGCAGCCCTACGTTTCTTCGCGTCCTGACTTTC
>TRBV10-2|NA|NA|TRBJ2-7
CASGDVGVRYEQYF
TGCGCCAGCGGCGATGTCGGGGTAAGATACGAGCAGTACTTC
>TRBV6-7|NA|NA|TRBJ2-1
CASSTESNNEQFF
TGTGCCAGCAGCACCGAGTCTAACAATGAGCAGTTCTTC
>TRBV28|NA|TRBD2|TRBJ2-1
CASSTPLTSGGQFF
TGTGCCAGCAGTACCCCGCTGACTAGCGGGGGGCAGTTCTTC
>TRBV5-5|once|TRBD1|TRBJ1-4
CASSSVRQGGGEKLFF
TGTGCCAGCAGCTCGGTCAGACAGGGCGGGGGGGAAAAACTGTTTTTT
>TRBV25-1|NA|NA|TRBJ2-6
CASSESQGSASGANGLTF
TGTGCCAGCAGTGAATCCCAGGGCTCGGCTTCTGGGGCCAACGGCCTGACTTTC
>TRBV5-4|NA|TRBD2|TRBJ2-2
CASSSPSGRNTGELFF
TGTGCCAGCAGCTCACCTAGCGGGAGGAACACCGGGGAGCTGTTTTTT
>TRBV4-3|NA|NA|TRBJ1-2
CASSQGDQGTYGHTF
TGCGCCAGCAGCCAAGGGGATCAGGGGACCTATGGCCACACCTTC
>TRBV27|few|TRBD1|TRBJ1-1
CASSSDRGNTEAFF
TGTGCCAGCAGTTCCGACAGGGGGAACACTGAAGCTTTCTTT
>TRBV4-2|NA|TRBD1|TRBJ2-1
CASSAPGQGTRNEQFF
TGTGCCAGCAGCGCCCCGGGACAGGGGACTCGCAATGAGCAGTTCTTC
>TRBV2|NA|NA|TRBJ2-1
CATTWWHTNNEQFF
TGTGCCACCACCTGGTGGCACACCAACAATGAGCAGTTCTTC
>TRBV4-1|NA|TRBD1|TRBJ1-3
CASSQTGTGSGNTIYF
TGCGCCAGCAGCCAAACCGGGACAGGCTCTGGAAACACCATATATTTT
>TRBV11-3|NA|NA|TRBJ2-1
CASSLDLILGETDYNEQFF
TGTGCCAGCAGCTTAGATCTGATCCTCGGGGAAACAGATTACAATGAGCAGTTCTTC
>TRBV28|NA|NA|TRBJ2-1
CASHQGPPHNEQFF
TGTGCCAGCCACCAGGGGCCACCCCACAATGAGCAGTTCTTC
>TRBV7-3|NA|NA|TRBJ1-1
CASSLTSGGNTEAFF
TGTGCCAGCAGCTTAACGAGTGGAGGGAACACTGAAGCTTTCTTT
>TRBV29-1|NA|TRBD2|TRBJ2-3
CSVALAGFTDTQYF
TGCAGCGTCGCACTAGCGGGATTCACAGATACGCAGTATTTT
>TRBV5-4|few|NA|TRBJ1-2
CASSLGDKANYGYTF
TGTGCCAGCAGCTTGGGAGACAAAGCTAACTATGGCTACACCTTC
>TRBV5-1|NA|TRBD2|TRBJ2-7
CASSPGLAGVEQYF
TGCGCCAGCAGCCCCGGACTAGCGGGGGTCGAGCAGTACTTC
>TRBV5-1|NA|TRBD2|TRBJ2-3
CASSLGASGRTGTDTQYF
TGCGCCAGCAGCTTGGGTGCTAGCGGGAGGACGGGCACAGATACGCAGTATTTT
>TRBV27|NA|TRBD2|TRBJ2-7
CASSSWTSGSDEQYF
TGTGCCAGCAGCTCCTGGACTAGCGGGAGCGACGAGCAGTACTTC
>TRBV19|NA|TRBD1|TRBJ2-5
CATDRDPGTQYF
TGTGCCACAGACAGGGACCCCGGGACCCAGTACTTC
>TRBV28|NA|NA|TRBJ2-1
CASSSRGGGSNEQFF
TGTGCCAGCAGTTCCCGGGGCGGGGGCTCAAATGAGCAGTTCTTC
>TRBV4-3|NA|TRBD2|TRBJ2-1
CASSQHQREPYNEQFF
TGCGCCAGCAGCCAACACCAGCGGGAGCCCTACAATGAGCAGTTCTTC
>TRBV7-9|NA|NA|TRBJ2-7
CSSSFFGRDIYEQYF
TGTTCCAGCAGCTTCTTTGGACGGGACATTTACGAGCAGTACTTC
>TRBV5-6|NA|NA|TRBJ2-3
CASSSLVGGTQYF
TGTGCCAGCAGCTCCCTTGTGGGGGGTACGCAGTATTTT
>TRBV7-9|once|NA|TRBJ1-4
CSSSHPGEKLFF
TGTTCCAGCAGTCACCCAGGGGAAAAACTGTTTTTT
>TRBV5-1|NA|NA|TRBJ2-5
CASSLFEETQYF
TGTGCCAGCAGCTTGTTCGAAGAGACCCAGTACTTC